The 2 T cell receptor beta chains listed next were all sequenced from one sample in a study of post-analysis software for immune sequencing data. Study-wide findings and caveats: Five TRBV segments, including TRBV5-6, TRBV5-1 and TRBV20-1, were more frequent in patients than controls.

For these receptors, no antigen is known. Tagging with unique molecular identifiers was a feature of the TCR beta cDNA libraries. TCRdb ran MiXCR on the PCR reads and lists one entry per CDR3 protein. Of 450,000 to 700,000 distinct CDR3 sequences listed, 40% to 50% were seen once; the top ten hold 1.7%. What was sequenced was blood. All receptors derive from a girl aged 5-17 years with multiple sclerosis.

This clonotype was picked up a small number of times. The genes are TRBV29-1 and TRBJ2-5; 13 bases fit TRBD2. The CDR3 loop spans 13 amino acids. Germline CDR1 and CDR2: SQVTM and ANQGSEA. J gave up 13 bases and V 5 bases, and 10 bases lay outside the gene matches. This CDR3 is CSVIGLAGVGPYF. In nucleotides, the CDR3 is TGCAGCGTTATAGGACTAGCGGGAGTGGGGCCGTACTTC.

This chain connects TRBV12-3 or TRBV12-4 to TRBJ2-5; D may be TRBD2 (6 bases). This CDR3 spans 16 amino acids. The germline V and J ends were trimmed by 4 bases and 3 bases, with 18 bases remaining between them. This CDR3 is CASSSLFGRTKETQYF. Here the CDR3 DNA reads TGTGCCAGCAGTTCATTGTTCGGGAGAACTAAAGAGACCCAGTACTTC.